This TCR beta chain was sequenced during a study of breast tumors, draining lymph nodes, adjacent tissues. This clonotype was counted ten times or more. Its antigen is undetermined. TCRdb ran MiXCR on the multiplex PCR reads and lists one entry per CDR3 protein. The sample shows about 6,600 distinct CDR3 sequences, 43% of them seen only once. Overall study findings and caveats: Tumor repertoires ranked between lymph nodes and nontumor tissue in diversity, with V and J gene preferences. Findings are consistent with lymph node origin and intratumoral expansion of most tumor T cells. The lymph node origin of tumor T cells was framed as consistent with a hypothesis, not demonstrated. Luminal-like breast cancer showed significantly greater tumor-nontumor repertoire similarity than basal-like breast cancer did.

The CDR3 has 17 amino acids. Germline V gives CDR1 LNHDA, CDR2 SQIVND (reference sequence). With V trimmed by 5 bases and J by 1 base, 9 bases remained unmatched. The V gene is TRBV19, the J gene TRBJ1-5, with TRBD1 matching 9 bases. This TCR derives from a female donor with breast cancer. Some clones in this sample may be carry-over from other donors' samples. The sequencing input was tumor-adjacent breast tissue. The DNA for the CDR3 is TGTGCCAGTAGTCGCACAACCGGGACAGGGAGCAATCAGCCCCAGCATTTT. The encoded protein is CASSRTTGTGSNQPQHF.